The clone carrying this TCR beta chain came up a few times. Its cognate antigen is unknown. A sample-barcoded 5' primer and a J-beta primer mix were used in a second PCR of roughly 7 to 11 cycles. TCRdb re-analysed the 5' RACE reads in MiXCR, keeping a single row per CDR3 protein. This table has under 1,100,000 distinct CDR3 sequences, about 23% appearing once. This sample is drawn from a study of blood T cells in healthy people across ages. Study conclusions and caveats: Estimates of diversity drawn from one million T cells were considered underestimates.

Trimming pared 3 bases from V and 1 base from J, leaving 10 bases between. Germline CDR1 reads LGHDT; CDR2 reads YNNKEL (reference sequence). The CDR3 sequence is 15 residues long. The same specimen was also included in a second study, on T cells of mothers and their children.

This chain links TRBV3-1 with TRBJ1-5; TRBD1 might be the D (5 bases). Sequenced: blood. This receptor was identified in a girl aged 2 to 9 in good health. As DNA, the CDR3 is TGTGCCAGCAGCCAGGGCGCAGGGAGCAATCAGCCCCAGCATTTT. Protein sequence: CASSQGAGSNQPQHF.